This T cell receptor (beta chain) comes out of a study of blood T cell repertoires in COVID-19. Overall study context: From T cells, B-cell-depleted T cells, or PBMCs came the material, which was cDNA or gDNA.

Sequencing was performed with immunoSEQ multiplex PCR; in TCRdb, only in-frame clones are kept and a portion is missing. The sample yields roughly 200,000 clones, about 85% seen once. The CDR3 extends over 11 amino acids. Looked up from germline, CDR1 is SNHLY and CDR2 is FYNNEI. Trimming removed 4 bases from V and 10 bases from J, with 8 bases in between. V and J are TRBV2 and TRBJ2-1, with D perhaps TRBD2 (6 bases). The specimen was peripheral blood. The source is a woman aged 80 or over with acute or convalescent COVID-19. CDR3 sequence: CASSVAGEQFF. In DNA, the CDR3 is TGTGCCAGCAGTGTTGCGGGGGAGCAGTTCTTC.